This T cell receptor beta chain derives from a study of blood T cell repertoires in COVID-19. Only in-frame clones appear in the TCRdb table, and some are missing; sequencing was by immunoSEQ multiplex PCR. The sample carries fewer than 250,000 clones, about 85% recorded once. The TCR sequence derives from a man between 60 and 75 years old with COVID-19, enrolled during active disease. The sample was peripheral blood.

The DNA of the CDR3 is TGTGCCAGCAGGCTACAGGGGGCGGGTACAGATACGCAGTATTTT. It is translated as CASRLQGAGTDTQYF. V is TRBV6-5 and J is TRBJ2-3, with 9 bases that match TRBD1. The J segment lost 3 bases and the V segment lost 6 bases, leaving 7 bases of the junction unmatched. The CDR3 is 15 residues long. Germline assignment: CDR1 MNHEY and CDR2 SVGAGI.